A single sample gave rise to the 20 T cell receptor beta chains below, sequenced in a study of hypomethylating agent response in myelodysplastic syndrome. Assay used: immunoSEQ multiplex PCR; TCRdb lists only in-frame clones, some missing. The data show 6,500 or so clones, around 87% seen once. Here the sequenced sample was bone marrow, taken before or after starting hypomethylating agent treatment for myelodysplastic syndrome (not recorded which). These receptors were obtained from a human donor with myelodysplastic syndrome.

The rearrangement uses TRBV2 and TRBJ2-1, with D perhaps TRBD1 (6 bases). The CDR3 runs 14 residues. Per the germline V gene, CDR1 is SNHLY and CDR2 is FYNNEI. Trimming took 6 bases from V and 7 from J, leaving 16 bases between them. The CDR3 DNA reads TGTGCCAGCAGAAAAAGGAACGGACAGAATGAGCAGTTCTTC. Amino acids: CASRKRNGQNEQFF.

The chain uses TRBV29-1 and TRBJ1-2, with 7 bases identical to TRBD1. This CDR3 spans 15 amino acids. V trimming: 4 bases; J trimming: 1 base; junction bases outside the gene matches: 9. The V gene's germline CDR1 is SQVTM and CDR2 ANQGSEA. The CDR3 nucleotides read TGCAGCGTTGTCAGCCCACAGGGGATTAACTATGGCTACACCTTC. It is translated as CSVVSPQGINYGYTF. The whole variable domain, remainder taken from reference TRBV29-1 and TRBJ1-2, is SAVISQKPSRDICQRGTSLTIQCQVDSQVTMMFWYRQQPGQSLTLIATANQGSEATYESGFVIDKFPISRPNLTFSTLTVSNMSPEDSSIYLCSVVSPQGINYGYTFGSGTRLTVV.

This clone was picked up a small number of times. This chain uses TRBV29-1 with TRBJ1-5, with 11 nucleotides matching TRBD1. This CDR3 comprises 13 residues. J was trimmed by 5 bases and V by 4 bases; bases with no gene match: 1. From germline, CDR1 is SQVTM and CDR2 ANQGSEA. CDR3 DNA: TGCAGCGTTGGGGGACAGGGGGATCAGCCCCAGCATTTT. Amino acid sequence: CSVGGQGDQPQHF.

V and J are TRBV28 and TRBJ1-4; weak D call: TRBD1 (6 bases). CDR3 length: 14 amino acids. In germline, CDR1 is MDHEN, CDR2 SYDVKM. V was shortened by 3 bases and J by 5 bases, with 10 bases between the two germline ends. CDR3 sequence reads: CASSFLQGNEKLFF. CDR3 coding DNA: TGTGCCAGCAGTTTTCTACAGGGAAATGAAAAACTGTTTTTT.

This chain connects TRBV27 to TRBJ2-4; 8 bases align to TRBD2. Trimming cost V 7 bases and J 7 bases; bases outside gene matches: 6. CDR1 is MNHEY, CDR2 SMNVEV, per germline (reference sequence). The length of the CDR3 is 13 residues. The chain's CDR3 is CASTGGGMNIQYF. As DNA, the CDR3 is TGTGCCAGCACAGGCGGGGGGATGAACATTCAGTACTTC.

V usage is TRBV7-2 and J usage is TRBJ1-6; D is unresolved. The V end was cut by 5 bases, the J end by 0 bases, with 14 bases between. CDR1 is SGHTA, CDR2 FQGNSA, per germline. This CDR3 is 17 amino acids long. CDR3 sequence reads: CASSLAGRSSYNSPLHF. The CDR3 DNA reads TGTGCCAGCAGCCTCGCAGGCCGTAGCTCCTATAATTCACCCCTCCACTTT.

The genes are TRBV11-2 and TRBJ1-3; D gene unclear. V lost 3 bases and J lost 0, with 12 bases in between. The CDR3 is 16 amino acids. Germline V gene lookup returns CDR1 SGHAT and CDR2 FQNNGV. CDR3 bases: TGTGCCAGCAGCTTTTCCGCCGGTGGCTCTGGAAACACCATATATTTT. The encoded protein is CASSFSAGGSGNTIYF.

This chain connects TRBV4-1 to TRBJ1-1; the D is unclear. Trimming stripped 3 bases from V and 1 base from J, with 9 bases between. This CDR3 is 14 amino acids long. Germline-derived CDR1 and CDR2 are MGHRA and YSYEKL. Written as DNA, the CDR3 is TGCGCCAGCAGCCACCCGGAGACGAACACTGAAGCTTTCTTT. Protein sequence: CASSHPETNTEAFF.

The chain is built from TRBV6-1 and TRBJ1-4; D is possibly TRBD1 (5 bases). The CDR3 extends over 15 amino acids. Germline V CDR1 and CDR2: MNHNS, SASEGT. The ends were cut back, 7 bases at V and 5 bases at J, with 17 bases in the middle. CDR3 nucleotides: TGTGCCAGCACCGACATCCCGGGGGGGAATGAAAAACTGTTTTTT. Its protein is CASTDIPGGNEKLFF.

The J gene is TRBJ1-1, the V gene TRBV5-5, with TRBD1 matching over 9 bases. This CDR3 contains 14 residues. Per germline, CDR1 SGHKS and CDR2 YYEKEE (reference sequence). The V gene end was trimmed by 3 bases and the J gene end by 4 bases; junction bases not matched to a gene: 4. In DNA, the CDR3 is TGTGCCAGCAGCTCGGGACAGGGACCCACTGAAGCTTTCTTT. Its protein product is CASSSGQGPTEAFF.

The chain has TRBV4-2 and TRBJ2-1; 9 nucleotides match TRBD2. Looked up from germline, CDR1 is LGHNA and CDR2 is YNFKEQ. V was pared by 1 base and J by 8 bases, with 9 bases of the junction left unmatched. The CDR3 spans 16 residues. The CDR3 DNA sequence: TGTGCCAGCAGCCAAGGGGCTAGCGGGGTTTTAGATGAGCAGTTCTTC. Amino acids: CASSQGASGVLDEQFF.

The V call is TRBV18, the J call TRBJ1-1; a weak D match, TRBD1 (6 bases). The CDR3 consists of 16 residues. Germline CDR1 is KGHSH and CDR2 is LQKENI. V shed 3 bases and J shed 6 bases, with 20 bases lying between them. The CDR3 here is CASSPRPSQGRPEAFF. The CDR3 nucleotides read TGTGCCAGCTCACCCCGTCCGTCACAGGGTAGGCCTGAAGCTTTCTTT.

The chain carries TRBV6-1 and TRBJ1-2; a possible D gene is TRBD1 (6 bases). The germline V gene encodes CDR1 MNHNS and CDR2 SASEGT. The ends were cut back, 6 bases at V and 9 bases at J, with 20 bases in the middle. The CDR3 spans 14 residues. The CDR3 reads CASREGTGFSSYTF. CDR3 coding DNA: TGTGCCAGCAGGGAGGGAACAGGGTTTTCAAGCTACACCTTC.

The chain couples TRBV5-1 to TRBJ1-2, with D tentatively TRBD1 (6 bases). V was trimmed by 4 bases and J by 4 bases, leaving 14 bases between them. From germline, CDR1 is SGHRS and CDR2 YFSETQ. The CDR3 runs to 14 residues. The DNA for the CDR3 is TGCGCCAGCAGCCCCGACAGGCTACTCTATGGCTACACCTTC. It specifies CASSPDRLLYGYTF.

This sequence joins TRBV27 and TRBJ1-1, with D possibly TRBD1 on 5 matching bases. The CDR3 spans 14 residues. Trimming stripped 6 bases from V and 6 bases from J, with 17 bases between. Germline V gives CDR1 MNHEY, CDR2 SMNVEV (reference sequence). The CDR3 region has the DNA TGTGCCAGCAGAATCCAGGGTAGTTATCCTGAAGCTTTCTTT. It encodes CASRIQGSYPEAFF.

The chain carries TRBV6-1 and TRBJ1-5, with TRBD1 as a possible D gene (5 bases). This CDR3 spans 15 amino acids. V gave up 1 base and J gave up 11 bases, with 18 bases separating them. Per germline, CDR1 MNHNS and CDR2 SASEGT. This CDR3 reads CASSEVEQSVGAQHF. Here the CDR3 DNA reads TGTGCCAGCAGTGAAGTGGAACAGTCTGTGGGGGCCCAGCATTTT.

The CDR3 is CASSLLAGGLKTQYF. For the CDR3, the DNA is TGTGCCAGCAGCCTACTAGCGGGGGGTTTAAAGACCCAGTACTTC. This chain links TRBV7-2 with TRBJ2-5, with TRBD2 identical over 12 bases. Losses at the gene ends were 5 bases for V and 6 bases for J; bases not matched to a gene: 7. Germline CDR1 is SGHTA and CDR2 is FQGNSA. This CDR3 contains 15 residues.

V and J are TRBV7-2 and TRBJ2-1; 9 nucleotides line up with TRBD1. Trimming at V came to 1 base and at J to 8 bases, leaving 6 bases not matched to a gene. This CDR3 has 15 amino acids. Germline values: CDR1 SGHTA, CDR2 FQGNSA. In DNA form, the CDR3 reads TGTGCCAGCAGCTTAGTTGGAACAGGGGGCCATGAGCAGTTCTTC. Its translation is CASSLVGTGGHEQFF. The full variable domain, rest sourced from reference TRBV7-2 and TRBJ2-1, is GAGVSQSPSNKVTEKGKDVELRCDPISGHTALYWYRQSLGQGLEFLIYFQGNSAPDKSGLPSDRFSAERTGGSVSTLTIQRTQQEDSAVYLCASSLVGTGGHEQFFGPGTRLTVL.

The chain combines TRBV7-6 with TRBJ2-1; 8 nucleotides line up with TRBD1. This CDR3 contains 13 residues. Trimming took 4 bases from V and 9 from J; bases not matched to a gene: 5. From germline, CDR1 is SGHVS and CDR2 FNYEAQ. This CDR3 is CASSSGQGSEQFF. The CDR3 DNA follows: TGTGCCAGCAGCTCAGGACAGGGTTCTGAGCAGTTCTTC.

The chain joins TRBV7-2 to TRBJ1-6; D is perhaps TRBD1 (6 bases). Between the trimmed V and J ends, which lost 3 bases and 14 bases, there was a span of 20 bases. This CDR3 has 15 residues. Germline CDR1 and CDR2: SGHTA and FQGNSA. The CDR3 protein is CASSFGPTRSGALHF. As DNA, the CDR3 is TGTGCCAGCAGCTTCGGCCCGACACGGTCAGGGGCCCTCCACTTT.